This is a list of T cell receptor beta chains from one sample in a study of metastatic and nonmetastatic thyroid tumors. With MiXCR, TCRdb reprocessed the PCR reads. The sample lists about 52,000 clones; more than 15% were seen once. The sample comprised blood. The receptor set was obtained from a female donor with papillary thyroid cancer or a benign thyroid nodule (not recorded which). Some clones in this sample may be carry-over from other donors' samples. Each CDR3 is given with its conserved first and last residue. The D gene is left open where the match is weak. A clone size is listed for some rows: how often the clone was seen (once, few, many), or a class if it is expanded.

V gene	J gene	D gene	clone size	CDR3 length	CDR3 protein	CDR3 DNA
TRBV7-2	TRBJ2-6	-	many	15	CASSLDSSGANVLTF	TGTGCCAGCAGCTTAGATTCTTCTGGGGCCAACGTCCTGACTTTC
TRBV30	TRBJ1-4	-	many	15	CAWSVSRVTNEKLFF	TGTGCCTGGAGTGTATCTCGCGTGACTAATGAAAAACTGTTTTTT
TRBV10-3	TRBJ2-7	TRBD2	few	16	CAISDGTSGSVYEQYF	TGTGCCATCAGTGATGGGACTAGCGGGAGCGTTTACGAGCAGTACTTC
TRBV11-3	TRBJ2-2	-	-	15	CASSLRSGNTGELFF	TGTGCCAGCAGCTTAAGATCCGGGAACACCGGGGAGCTGTTTTTT
TRBV2	TRBJ2-7	-	medium-sized	14	CASSDNYSPYEQYF	TGTGCCAGCAGTGATAACTATAGCCCCTACGAGCAGTACTTC
TRBV20-1	TRBJ1-5	TRBD1	-	17	CSDRGEQGALNNQPKHF	TGCAGTGATAGAGGCGAACAGGGGGCTTTGAACAATCAGCCCAAGCATTTT
TRBV28	TRBJ2-7	TRBD1	-	14	CASRSGQEDGEQYF	TGTGCCAGCAGGTCGGGACAGGAAGATGGCGAGCAGTACTTC
TRBV20-1	TRBJ1-1	-	many	11	CSAPEMRSAFF	TGCAGTGCTCCCGAGATGAGGTCGGCTTTCTTT
TRBV27	TRBJ2-3	-	many	13	CASSFYGPGAQYF	TGTGCCAGCAGTTTCTACGGACCCGGGGCGCAGTATTTT
TRBV10-3	TRBJ2-5	TRBD2	many	14	CAISESSGKETQYF	TGTGCCATCAGTGAGTCTAGCGGGAAAGAGACCCAGTACTTC
TRBV27	TRBJ2-2	TRBD2	-	18	CASSPTGLAGVGGGELFF	TGTGCCAGCAGTCCAACGGGACTAGCGGGAGTCGGTGGCGGGGAGCTGTTTTTT
TRBV10-1	TRBJ1-3	-	many	14	CASSESGAGNTIYF	TGCGCCAGCAGTGAGTCAGGGGCTGGAAACACCATATATTTT
TRBV27	TRBJ1-5	-	many	15	CASSSLTGANQPQHF	TGTGCCAGCAGTTCTCTGACCGGGGCGAATCAGCCCCAGCATTTT
TRBV6-1	TRBJ2-7	-	-	15	CASSGSGGSMGEQYF	TGCGCCAGCAGTGGTAGCGGCGGGTCGATGGGCGAGCAGTACTTC
TRBV5-1	TRBJ2-2	TRBD1	-	17	CASSPAAGGANTGELFF	TGCGCCAGCAGCCCGGCGGCAGGGGGCGCGAACACCGGGGAGCTGTTTTTT
TRBV7-2	TRBJ2-6	-	-	15	CASSLGPSGANVLTF	TGCGCCAGCAGCTTGGGTCCCTCTGGGGCCAACGTCCTGACTTTC
TRBV4-2	TRBJ2-2	-	many	14	CASSPARGNRELFF	TGTGCCAGCAGCCCCGCGAGGGGTAACCGGGAGCTGTTTTTT
TRBV28	TRBJ1-2	-	-	10	CASSRSGYTF	TGTGCCAGCAGTCGTAGTGGCTACACCTTC
TRBV27	TRBJ1-5	-	many	14	CASSPQASNQPQHF	TGTGCCAGCAGCCCACAGGCGAGCAATCAGCCCCAGCATTTT
TRBV5-6	TRBJ1-2	-	many	12	CASSQGIRGYTF	TGTGCCAGCAGTCAGGGAATACGGGGCTACACCTTC
TRBV28	TRBJ2-7	-	many	14	CASVGGRSSYEQYF	TGTGCCAGCGTTGGGGGGCGGAGCTCCTACGAGCAGTACTTC
TRBV4-1	TRBJ2-7	-	many	13	CASSLQQGYEQYF	TGCGCCAGCAGCCTCCAACAGGGCTACGAGCAGTACTTC
TRBV11-2	TRBJ2-7	-	many	16	CASSLEGPRRGYEQYF	TGTGCCAGCAGCTTAGAGGGCCCGCGGAGGGGCTACGAGCAGTACTTC
TRBV4-1	TRBJ2-1	-	-	15	CASSQLGRWLNEQFF	TGCGCCAGCAGCCAATTGGGGCGCTGGTTGAATGAGCAGTTCTTC
TRBV20-1	TRBJ2-7	TRBD2	-	16	CSARKPGLAKEATGYF	TGCAGTGCTAGGAAACCGGGACTAGCGAAGGAGGCCACAGGGTACTTC
TRBV11-1	TRBJ2-3	-	many	14	CASGRDRSTDTQYF	TGTGCCAGCGGGAGGGACAGGAGCACAGATACGCAGTATTTT
TRBV2	TRBJ1-6	TRBD1	many	15	CASSYGTELNSPLHF	TGTGCCAGCAGTTATGGGACAGAACTAAATTCACCCCTCCACTTT
TRBV12-3/TRBV12-4	TRBJ2-2	TRBD2	few	17	CASSLSREGIITGELFF	TGTGCCAGCAGTTTAAGTAGGGAGGGAATAATCACCGGGGAGCTGTTTTTT
TRBV7-9	TRBJ2-2	-	many	13	CASSFKGTGELFF	TGTGCCAGCAGCTTCAAGGGTACCGGGGAGCTGTTTTTT
TRBV27	TRBJ1-6	-	medium-sized	15	CASSLDSSYNSPLHF	TGTGCCAGCAGTCTTGACAGCTCCTATAATTCACCCCTCCACTTT
TRBV9	TRBJ2-2	TRBD2	many	15	CASSGSSGRTGELFF	TGTGCCAGCAGCGGATCTAGCGGGAGGACCGGGGAGCTGTTTTTT
TRBV7-2	TRBJ1-2	TRBD1	-	14	CASSTGTGSGGYTF	TGTGCCAGCAGCACCGGGACAGGTTCGGGTGGCTACACCTTC
TRBV5-1	TRBJ2-1	-	many	14	CASSLAYLSSEQFF	TGCGCCAGCAGCTTGGCCTATTTAAGTAGTGAGCAGTTCTTC
TRBV5-1	TRBJ2-7	TRBD1	many	14	CASSPGTGGSLEYF	TGCGCCAGCAGCCCCGGGACAGGGGGCAGTTTGGAGTACTTC
TRBV11-3	TRBJ2-3	-	-	13	CASSSRGEYTQYF	TGTGCCAGCAGCTCAAGGGGCGAATATACGCAGTATTTT
TRBV12-3/TRBV12-4	TRBJ2-6	-	many	17	CASSLLTGYSGANVLTF	TGTGCCAGCAGTTTGCTAACAGGGTACTCTGGGGCCAACGTCCTGACTTTC
TRBV27	TRBJ1-2	-	-	14	CASRTVDGNYDYTF	TGTGCCAGCAGGACAGTAGATGGGAACTATGACTACACCTTC
TRBV3-1	TRBJ1-1	-	-	15	CANSLGGRTNTEAFF	TGTGCCAACAGCCTCGGAGGACGGACGAACACTGAAGCTTTCTTT
TRBV28	TRBJ2-7	-	once	12	CASSSRNRDQYF	TGTGCCAGCAGTTCCCGGAACAGGGATCAGTACTTC
TRBV27	TRBJ2-7	-	-	16	CASSLDWDMSLYEQYF	TGTGCCAGCAGTTTAGATTGGGACATGTCTCTCTACGAGCAGTACTTC
TRBV5-1	TRBJ2-7	-	once	14	CASSHGKAWNEQYF	TGCGCCAGCAGCCACGGAAAGGCATGGAACGAGCAGTACTTC
TRBV3-1	TRBJ1-1	-	many	12	CASSQGWTEAFF	TGTGCCAGCAGCCAGGGGTGGACTGAAGCTTTCTTT
TRBV6-1	TRBJ2-5	TRBD1	-	19	CASSGSWTGVQDSRETEYF	TGTGCCAGCAGTGGATCCTGGACAGGGGTCCAAGACTCTCGAGAGACCGAGTACTTC
TRBV20-1	TRBJ1-2	-	-	13	CSAIHYWGWGYTF	TGCAGTGCCATTCACTACTGGGGATGGGGCTACACCTTC
TRBV6-5	TRBJ2-2	-	medium-sized	16	CASRYSGTVNTGELFF	TGTGCCAGCAGATACTCCGGGACGGTCAACACCGGGGAGCTGTTTTTT
TRBV5-1	TRBJ2-1	-	many	14	CASSGDRNGNEQFF	TGCGCCAGCAGTGGGGACCGCAATGGTAATGAGCAGTTCTTC
TRBV11-1	TRBJ1-3	-	-	17	CASSGEIGAGVGNTIYF	TGTGCCAGCAGCGGGGAAATAGGTGCAGGGGTTGGAAACACCATATATTTT
TRBV20-1	TRBJ2-4	TRBD1	many	16	CSAGRLRGPAKNIQYF	TGCAGTGCTGGAAGACTCAGGGGGCCGGCCAAAAACATTCAGTACTTC